Shown below are 6 T cell receptor beta chains from a single sample sequenced in a study of T cell clonotyping in hematopoietic cell transplantation. Sample time point: recipient sample about 28 days before transplant, after cytoreduction. Libraries were prepared by immunoSEQ multiplex PCR; TCRdb keeps only in-frame clonotypes and omits some of them. The data show roughly 45,000 clones, approximately 90% seen once. Sequences were derived from peripheral blood mononuclear cells, sampled before stem cell transplant. These receptors came from a man aged 55 to 70 with biphenotypic leukemia. Some clones in this sample may be carry-over from other donors' samples.

In this sample, this clone turned up a few times. The V call is TRBV10-3, the J call TRBJ2-7, with 7 bases lining up with TRBD2. The V and J ends lost 4 bases and 2 bases, in that order; junction bases with no gene match: 8. Germline loops: CDR1 ENHRY, CDR2 SYGVKD. There are 15 residues in the CDR3. This CDR3 reads CAISGSSGGTYEQYF. CDR3 nucleotide sequence: TGTGCCATCAGTGGATCTAGCGGAGGTACCTACGAGCAGTACTTC.

This sequence joins TRBV5-6 and TRBJ1-4; D is unresolved. V lost 4 bases to trimming and J lost 8 bases, with 18 bases between them. Germline lookup yields CDR1 SGHDT and CDR2 YYEEEE. The CDR3 is 15 residues long. As DNA, the CDR3 is TGTGCCAGCAGCCCCAATCCCGGGCGGCGGGAAAAACTGTTTTTT. Translating it yields CASSPNPGRREKLFF.

V and J are TRBV28 and TRBJ2-5, with D perhaps TRBD1 (5 bases). The germline V gene has CDR1 MDHEN and CDR2 SYDVKM. The CDR3 covers 13 residues. V lost 6 bases and J lost 3, with 11 bases in between. The CDR3 sequence is CASRTGGKETQYF. The DNA of the CDR3 is TGTGCCAGCAGAACAGGTGGAAAAGAGACCCAGTACTTC.

V gene TRBV28 combines with J gene TRBJ2-7; perhaps D is TRBD1 or TRBD2 (6 bases each). Trimming took off 3 bases at V and 0 bases at J, with 12 bases between the two ends. In germline, CDR1 is MDHEN, CDR2 SYDVKM. The CDR3 loop spans 15 amino acids. CDR3 coding DNA: TGTGCCAGCAGTTTGTCGGGGGCTATCTCCTACGAGCAGTACTTC. Protein: CASSLSGAISYEQYF.

V gene TRBV7-2 combines with J gene TRBJ1-1; unclear D gene. Germline V gives CDR1 SGHTA, CDR2 FQGNSA. The ends were cut back, 5 bases at V and 1 base at J, with 5 bases in the middle. There are 12 residues in the CDR3. CDR3 in amino acids: CASSPRNTEAFF. The CDR3 DNA reads TGTGCCAGCAGCCCCAGGAACACTGAAGCTTTCTTT.

The rearrangement uses TRBV7-2 and TRBJ2-7; D is possibly TRBD1 or TRBD2 (6 bases each). V lost 1 base and J lost 3, with 10 bases in between. Germline values: CDR1 SGHTA, CDR2 FQGNSA. This CDR3 region has 14 residues. The CDR3 reads CASSLDREVYEQYF. The CDR3, as DNA: TGTGCCAGCAGCTTAGACAGGGAGGTCTACGAGCAGTACTTC.